What follows are 17 T cell receptor beta chains derived from one specimen sequenced in a study of Ad26.COV2.S vaccination and SARS-CoV-2 variants. Treatment in this sample: roughly 20 received Ad26.COV2.S at low or high dose, single or two shots; 5 received placebo; per-sample allocation not given. Sampling took place 63 days after the first vaccine or placebo injection. Clones were sequenced by immunoSEQ multiplex PCR, and TCRdb holds only the in-frame ones, with some missing. This table holds 510,000 or so clones, around nine tenths found once. The sequencing here drew on peripheral blood, taken in a trial of Ad26.COV2.S vaccine versus placebo. The source is a person between 18 and 65 years old who received the Ad26.COV2.S COVID-19 vaccine or a placebo.

CDR3 sequence: CASSLEGQFTGELFF. The CDR3 nucleotides are TGCGCCAGCAGCTTGGAGGGACAGTTCACCGGGGAGCTGTTTTTT. V and J are TRBV5-1 and TRBJ2-2, with 7 nucleotides matching TRBD1. J lost 4 bases, V lost 0 bases, and 3 bases had no gene match. Germline V gene data show CDR1 as SGHRS and CDR2 as YFSETQ. CDR3 size: 15 residues.

This clone was observed once. The V call is TRBV18, the J call TRBJ2-2, with 7 bases matching TRBD2. The V gene end was trimmed by 1 base and the J gene end by 4 bases; junction bases not matched to a gene: 3. CDR3 length: 15 amino acids. Germline assignment: CDR1 KGHSH and CDR2 LQKENI. The CDR3 region is CASSPLGGSTGELFF. In DNA, the CDR3 is TGTGCCAGCTCACCACTCGGCGGGAGCACCGGGGAGCTGTTTTTT. The complete variable domain, with remaining parts taken from reference TRBV18 and TRBJ2-2, reads NAGVMQNPRHLVRRRGQEARLRCSPMKGHSHVYWYRQLPEEGLKFMVYLQKENIIDESGMPKERFSAEFPKEGPSILRIQQVVRGDSAAYFCASSPLGGSTGELFFGEGSRLTVL.

The rearrangement links TRBV30 to TRBJ2-7; D is unclear. The ends were cut back, 1 base at V and 5 bases at J, with 12 bases in the middle. This CDR3 is 13 amino acids long. Looked up from germline, CDR1 is GTSNPN and CDR2 is SVGIG (reference sequence). Here the CDR3 reads CAWSGQFGNEQYF. In nucleotides, the CDR3 is TGTGCCTGGAGTGGGCAGTTCGGCAACGAGCAGTACTTC. The full variable domain, with the rest looked up from reference TRBV30 and TRBJ2-7, is SQTIHQWPATLVQPVGSPLSLECTVEGTSNPNLYWYRQAAGRGLQLLFYSVGIGQISSEVPQNLSASRPQDRQFILSSKKLLLSDSGFYLCAWSGQFGNEQYFGPGTRLTVT.

The V gene is TRBV7-2, the J gene TRBJ2-7; TRBD2 matches 7 bases. Germline lookup yields CDR1 SGHTA and CDR2 FQGNSA. CDR3 length equals 16 residues. After removal of 1 base from V and 2 bases from J, the junction contained 8 bases not matched to a gene. The CDR3 sequence: CASSLGVREYPYEQYF. The CDR3 DNA reads as TGTGCCAGCAGCTTAGGGGTGCGGGAGTACCCCTACGAGCAGTACTTC.

The rearrangement joins TRBV7-2 to TRBJ2-7, with TRBD1 as a possible D gene (6 bases). CDR1 is SGHTA, CDR2 FQGNSA, per germline. Trimming took 2 bases from V and 0 from J, leaving 14 bases between them. CDR3 length: 16 residues. In DNA form, the CDR3 reads TGTGCCAGCAGCTTAATGGTGGGACAAAGCTCCTACGAGCAGTACTTC. It yields the protein CASSLMVGQSSYEQYF.

The genes are TRBV30 and TRBJ2-7; the match to TRBD2 covers 8 bases. This CDR3 has 13 residues. Germline values: CDR1 GTSNPN, CDR2 SVGIG (reference sequence). Losses at the gene ends were 2 bases for V and 6 bases for J; bases not matched to a gene: 6. CDR3 DNA: TGTGCCTGGAGTCCGGGACTAGTTGGCGAGCAGTACTTC. Encoded protein: CAWSPGLVGEQYF.

This chain uses TRBV11-2 with TRBJ2-1; the D call may be TRBD1 or TRBD2 (5 bases each). The V end was cut by 5 bases, the J end by 7 bases, with 15 bases between. Germline CDR1 is SGHAT and CDR2 is FQNNGV. The CDR3 consists of 14 residues. This CDR3 is CASSPGAVGNEQFF. The CDR3 nucleotides read TGTGCCAGCAGCCCCGGGGCCGTGGGGAATGAGCAGTTCTTC.

V is TRBV27 and J is TRBJ2-7; D not certain. Germline CDR1 and CDR2: MNHEY and SMNVEV (reference sequence). Trimming removed 8 bases from V and 1 base from J, with 9 bases in between. CDR3 length: 12 amino acids. CDR3 loop: CASGQGSYEQYF. The CDR3 bases are TGTGCCAGCGGGCAAGGATCCTACGAGCAGTACTTC.

The chain uses TRBV28 and TRBJ2-1; D perhaps matches TRBD2 (6 bases). V lost 2 bases and J lost 12, with 32 bases in between. Germline CDR1 MDHEN, CDR2 SYDVKM. This CDR3 spans 19 amino acids. This chain's CDR3 is CASSLMRTIPPSTMSPQFF. CDR3 in DNA: TGTGCCAGCAGTTTAATGAGGACTATCCCACCCTCTACAATGAGCCCGCAGTTCTTC.

This clone was detected only once. The J gene is TRBJ2-1, the V gene TRBV7-2; D not certain. V lost 5 bases and J lost 10, with 18 bases in between. Germline V lookup: CDR1 SGHTA, CDR2 FQGNSA. The length of the CDR3 is 14 residues. CDR3 sequence (DNA): TGTGCCAGCAGCACCTACGGGCAAGGCCCGGAGCAGTTCTTC. It codes for CASSTYGQGPEQFF.

The chain has TRBV7-2 and TRBJ2-1; D perhaps matches TRBD2 (5 bases). The V gene lost 5 bases and the J gene lost 7 bases, with 21 bases spanning the gap. CDR3 length: 16 residues. CDR1 and CDR2 from the germline V gene are SGHTA and FQGNSA. CDR3 DNA: TGTGCCAGCAGCCCCCGGACTGGTTACAACTTAAATGAGCAGTTCTTC. Translated, it gives CASSPRTGYNLNEQFF.

The V gene is TRBV28, the J gene TRBJ1-2; 9 bases map to TRBD1. The germline V gene has CDR1 MDHEN and CDR2 SYDVKM. The CDR3 length is 16 residues. The V gene end was trimmed by 6 bases and the J gene end by 3 bases; junction bases not matched to a gene: 11. CDR3 sequence (DNA): TGTGCCAGCAGCCCACCCCATGGGGACAGGGACTATGGCTACACCTTC. Its translation is CASSPPHGDRDYGYTF.

The V call is TRBV28, the J call TRBJ2-7; weak D call: TRBD1 (6 bases). Germline V CDR1 and CDR2: MDHEN, SYDVKM. Trimming removed 7 bases from V and 3 bases from J, with 10 bases in between. There are 12 residues in the CDR3. In nucleotides, the CDR3 is TGTGCCAGCAACACACAGGGCTACGAGCAGTACTTC. Protein product: CASNTQGYEQYF.

This clone was seen only once. This chain joins TRBV4-1 and TRBJ1-5; D may be TRBD1 (6 bases). V shed 0 bases and J shed 6 bases, with 15 bases lying between them. From germline, CDR1 is MGHRA and CDR2 YSYEKL. CDR3 length: 16 residues. CDR3 loop: CASSQDITGLSQPQHF. The CDR3, as DNA: TGCGCCAGCAGCCAAGATATTACAGGGTTATCTCAGCCCCAGCATTTT.

CDR3 bases: TGTGCCAGCAGTTTATCGGCCAGATACAATGAGCAGTTCTTC. It is translated as CASSLSARYNEQFF. The genes are TRBV27 and TRBJ2-1; D unclear. In germline, CDR1 is MNHEY, CDR2 SMNVEV (reference sequence). The CDR3 is 14 residues long. Deletions cut 0 bases from V and 4 bases from J, with 7 bases between.

The chain is built from TRBV6-1 and TRBJ2-5; D perhaps matches TRBD1 (7 bases). This CDR3 comprises 14 residues. The V end lost 3 bases, the J end lost 6 bases, and 14 bases lay between the germline ends. Looked up from germline, CDR1 is MNHNS and CDR2 is SASEGT. The CDR3 spells CASSEQGGRQTQYF. Written as DNA, the CDR3 is TGTGCCAGCAGTGAGCAGGGGGGACGGCAGACCCAGTACTTC.

This clone came up many times. The V call is TRBV7-2, the J call TRBJ1-2; 8 nucleotides line up with TRBD1. V shed 8 bases, J shed 8 bases, and the junction held 19 bases outside the gene matches. The CDR3 runs 16 residues. Germline CDR1 is SGHTA and CDR2 is FQGNSA. Written as DNA, the CDR3 is TGTGCCAGCTCGCCAGGGGGCGTTTCAGTGGCTTTAGGCTACACCTTC. Protein sequence: CASSPGGVSVALGYTF.